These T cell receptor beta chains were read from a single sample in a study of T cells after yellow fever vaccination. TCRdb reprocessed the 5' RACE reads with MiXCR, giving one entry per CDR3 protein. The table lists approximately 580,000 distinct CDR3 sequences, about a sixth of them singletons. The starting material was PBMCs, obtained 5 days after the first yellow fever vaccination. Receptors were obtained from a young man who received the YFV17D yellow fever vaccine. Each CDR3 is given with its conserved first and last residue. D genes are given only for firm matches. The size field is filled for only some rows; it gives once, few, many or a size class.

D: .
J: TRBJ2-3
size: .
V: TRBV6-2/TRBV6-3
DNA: TGTGCCAGCAGTTACTCGACCCCGGGCAGGGTGACGCAGTATTTT
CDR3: CASSYSTPGRVTQYF

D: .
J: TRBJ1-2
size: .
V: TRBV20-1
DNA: TGCAGTGCAGGGTTCGATGGCTACACCTTC
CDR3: CSAGFDGYTF

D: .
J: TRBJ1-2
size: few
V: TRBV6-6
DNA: TGTGCCAGCACCTACGGGGGGCTGGGTGGCTACACCTTC
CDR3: CASTYGGLGGYTF

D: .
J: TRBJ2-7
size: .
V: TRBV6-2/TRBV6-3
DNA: TGTGCCAGCAGTCCTCGACGGGGTATTCATGAGCAGTACTTC
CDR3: CASSPRRGIHEQYF

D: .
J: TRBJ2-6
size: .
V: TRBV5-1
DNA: TGCGCCAGCAGCTTGCGTACAGCTGGGGCCAACGTCCTGACTTTC
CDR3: CASSLRTAGANVLTF

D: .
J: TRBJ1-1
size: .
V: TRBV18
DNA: TGTGCCAGCTCCCCAGGGGTTGAAGCTTTCTTT
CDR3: CASSPGVEAFF

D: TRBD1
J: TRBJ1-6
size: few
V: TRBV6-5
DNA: TGTGCCAGCAGTTACTCCGGACAGGGAGGTGTGACCCTCCACTTT
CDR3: CASSYSGQGGVTLHF

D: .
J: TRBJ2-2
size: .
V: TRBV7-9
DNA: TGTGCCAGCAGCTTAAACGGGGCGGCCGGGGAGCTGTTTTTT
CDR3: CASSLNGAAGELFF

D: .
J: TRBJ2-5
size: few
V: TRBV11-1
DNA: TGTGCCAGCAGCCCGGGTCCACCAGAGACCCAGTACTTC
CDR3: CASSPGPPETQYF

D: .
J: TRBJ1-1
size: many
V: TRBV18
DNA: TGTGCCAGCTCACCAATCAACAGTCCCGTGAACACTGAAGCTTTCTTT
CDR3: CASSPINSPVNTEAFF

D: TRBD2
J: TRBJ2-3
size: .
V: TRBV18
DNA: TGTGCCAGCTCACCACTCGGGAGCGGGGGGATCACAGATACGCAGTATTTT
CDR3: CASSPLGSGGITDTQYF

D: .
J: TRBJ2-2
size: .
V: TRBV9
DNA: TGTGCCAGCACCATTCATGACACCGGGGAGCTGTTTTTT
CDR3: CASTIHDTGELFF

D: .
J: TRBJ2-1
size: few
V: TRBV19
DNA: TGTGCCAGTAGTATCCGCAATGAGCAGTTCTTC
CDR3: CASSIRNEQFF

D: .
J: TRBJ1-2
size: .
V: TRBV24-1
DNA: TGTGCCACCAGTGATTCCGGGGCGGGAAACTATGGCTACACCTTC
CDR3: CATSDSGAGNYGYTF